This is a list of T cell receptor beta chains from one sample in a study of post-analysis software for immune sequencing data. TCRdb reprocessed the PCR reads via MiXCR and lists one record per CDR3 protein. The sample lists about 540,000 distinct CDR3 sequences, around 36% occurring once. The sequenced sample consisted of blood. These receptors all come from a girl aged 2-17 years with multiple sclerosis. Both conserved end residues are part of each CDR3. Each record gives: D gene, clone size, V gene, J gene, CDR3 protein, CDR3 DNA. A D gene is named only where the DNA matches it firmly. For some rows the clone size is stated as once, few or many, or as a class when expanded; others skip it.

TRBD2	.	TRBV7-3	TRBJ2-1	CAGSLSGVKNEQFF	TGTGCCGGCAGCCTTAGCGGGGTCAAAAATGAGCAGTTCTTC
.	.	TRBV24-1	TRBJ2-7	CATSGNGPYEQYF	TGTGCCACCAGTGGGAACGGACCCTACGAGCAGTACTTC
TRBD2	.	TRBV12-3/TRBV12-4	TRBJ2-1	CASKQRGYNEQFF	TGTGCCAGCAAGCAGCGGGGCTACAATGAGCAGTTCTTC
.	.	TRBV6-1	TRBJ1-2	CASVMGLDGYTF	TGTGCCAGCGTAATGGGTCTGGATGGCTACACCTTC
.	.	TRBV25-1	TRBJ2-2	CASSEMVIGELFF	TGTGCCAGCAGTGAAATGGTCATCGGGGAGCTGTTTTTT
.	.	TRBV6-5	TRBJ2-2	CASSPGGRVTGELFF	TGTGCCAGCAGTCCCGGGGGAAGGGTTACCGGGGAGCTGTTTTTT
.	.	TRBV4-1	TRBJ2-5	CASSQGSSLAETQYF	TGCGCCAGCAGCCAAGGGTCATCACTAGCAGAGACCCAGTACTTC
.	.	TRBV2	TRBJ2-3	CASRERTDTQYF	TGTGCCAGCAGGGAACGCACAGATACGCAGTATTTT
TRBD1	.	TRBV5-6	TRBJ2-1	CASSFVEQGVHNEQFF	TGTGCCAGCAGCTTCGTGGAACAGGGGGTTCACAATGAGCAGTTCTTC
.	.	TRBV6-5	TRBJ1-1	CASSYGQEAFF	TGTGCCAGCAGTTACGGGCAGGAAGCTTTCTTT
TRBD2	few	TRBV7-7	TRBJ2-5	CASSSLAGGRETQYF	TGTGCTAGCAGCTCGCTAGCGGGGGGGCGAGAGACCCAGTACTTC
.	few	TRBV6-2/TRBV6-3	TRBJ1-1	CASNWTNNTEAFF	TGTGCCAGCAATTGGACAAATAACACTGAAGCTTTCTTT
TRBD2	.	TRBV7-8	TRBJ2-7	CASSQGLAGFLSYEQYF	TGTGCCAGCAGCCAGGGACTAGCGGGGTTTCTCTCCTACGAGCAGTACTTC
.	few	TRBV4-1	TRBJ2-7	CASSQLTGLRYEQYF	TGCGCCAGCAGCCAGTTGACAGGCCTTCGGTACGAGCAGTACTTC
.	.	TRBV19	TRBJ1-5	CASSIGGITGQPQHF	TGTGCCAGTAGTATCGGGGGGATTACGGGGCAGCCCCAGCATTTT